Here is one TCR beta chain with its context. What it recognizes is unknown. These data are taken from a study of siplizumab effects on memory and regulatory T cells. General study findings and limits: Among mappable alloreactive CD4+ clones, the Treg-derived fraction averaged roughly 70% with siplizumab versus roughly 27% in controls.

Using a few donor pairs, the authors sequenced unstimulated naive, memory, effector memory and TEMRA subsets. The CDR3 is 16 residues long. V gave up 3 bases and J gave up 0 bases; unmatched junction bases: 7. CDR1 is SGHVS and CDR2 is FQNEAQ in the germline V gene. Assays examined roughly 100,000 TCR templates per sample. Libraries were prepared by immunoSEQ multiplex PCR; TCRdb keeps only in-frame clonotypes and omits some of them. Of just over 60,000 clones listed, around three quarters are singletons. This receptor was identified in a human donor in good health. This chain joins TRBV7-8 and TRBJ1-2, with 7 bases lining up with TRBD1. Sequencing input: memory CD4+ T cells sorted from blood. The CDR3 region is CASSLSQGTANYGYTF. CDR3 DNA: TGTGCCAGCAGCTTGAGTCAGGGGACAGCTAACTATGGCTACACCTTC.